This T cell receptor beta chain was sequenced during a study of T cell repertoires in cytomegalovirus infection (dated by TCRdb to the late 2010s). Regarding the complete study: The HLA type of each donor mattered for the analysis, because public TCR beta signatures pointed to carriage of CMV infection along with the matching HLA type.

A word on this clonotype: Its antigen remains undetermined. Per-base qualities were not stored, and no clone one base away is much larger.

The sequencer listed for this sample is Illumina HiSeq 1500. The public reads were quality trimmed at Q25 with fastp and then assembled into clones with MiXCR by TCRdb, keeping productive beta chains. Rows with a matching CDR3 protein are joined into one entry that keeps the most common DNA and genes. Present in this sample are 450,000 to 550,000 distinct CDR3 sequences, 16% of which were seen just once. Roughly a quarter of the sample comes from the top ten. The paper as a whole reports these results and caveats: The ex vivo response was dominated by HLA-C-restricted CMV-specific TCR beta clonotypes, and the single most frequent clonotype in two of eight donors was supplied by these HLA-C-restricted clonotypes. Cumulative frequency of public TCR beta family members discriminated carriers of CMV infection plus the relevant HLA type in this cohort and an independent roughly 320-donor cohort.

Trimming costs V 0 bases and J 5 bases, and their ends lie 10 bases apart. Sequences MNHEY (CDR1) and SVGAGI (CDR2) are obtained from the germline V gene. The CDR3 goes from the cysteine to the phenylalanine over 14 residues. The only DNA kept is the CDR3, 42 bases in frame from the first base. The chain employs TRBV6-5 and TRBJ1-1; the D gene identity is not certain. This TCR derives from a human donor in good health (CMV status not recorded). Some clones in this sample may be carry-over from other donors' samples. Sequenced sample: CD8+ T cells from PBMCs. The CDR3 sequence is CASSYSNQETEAFF. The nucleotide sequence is TGTGCCAGCAGTTACTCGAATCAGGAAACTGAAGCTTTCTTT.